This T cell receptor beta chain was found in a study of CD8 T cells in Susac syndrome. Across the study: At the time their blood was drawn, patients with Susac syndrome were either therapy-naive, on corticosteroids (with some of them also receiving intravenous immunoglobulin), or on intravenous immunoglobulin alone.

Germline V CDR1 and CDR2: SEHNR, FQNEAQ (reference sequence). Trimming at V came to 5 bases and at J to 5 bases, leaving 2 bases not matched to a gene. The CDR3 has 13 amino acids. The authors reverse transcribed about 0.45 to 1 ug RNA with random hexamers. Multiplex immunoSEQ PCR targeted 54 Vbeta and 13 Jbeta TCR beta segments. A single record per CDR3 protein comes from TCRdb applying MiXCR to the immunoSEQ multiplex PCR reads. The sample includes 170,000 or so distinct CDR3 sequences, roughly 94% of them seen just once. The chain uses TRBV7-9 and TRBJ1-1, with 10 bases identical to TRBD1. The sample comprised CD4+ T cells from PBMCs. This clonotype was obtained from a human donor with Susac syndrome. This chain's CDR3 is CASSMDRGTEAFF. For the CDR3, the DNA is TGTGCCAGCAGCATGGACAGGGGGACTGAAGCTTTCTTT.